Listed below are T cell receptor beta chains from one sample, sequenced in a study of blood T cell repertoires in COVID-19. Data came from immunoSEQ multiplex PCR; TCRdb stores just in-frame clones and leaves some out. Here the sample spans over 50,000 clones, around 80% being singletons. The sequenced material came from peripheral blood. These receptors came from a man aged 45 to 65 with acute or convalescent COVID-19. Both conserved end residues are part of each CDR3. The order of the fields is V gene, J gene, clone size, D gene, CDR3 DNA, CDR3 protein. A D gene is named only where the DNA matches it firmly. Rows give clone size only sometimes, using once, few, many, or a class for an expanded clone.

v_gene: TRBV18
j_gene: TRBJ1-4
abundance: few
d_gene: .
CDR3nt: TGTGCCAGCTCACCACCGGACTTTGGAGAAAAACTGTTTTTT
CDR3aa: CASSPPDFGEKLFF

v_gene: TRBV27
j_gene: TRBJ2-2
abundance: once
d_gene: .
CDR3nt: TGTGCCAGCAGTTACCAGGGTATTGAGGAGCTGTTTTTT
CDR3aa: CASSYQGIEELFF

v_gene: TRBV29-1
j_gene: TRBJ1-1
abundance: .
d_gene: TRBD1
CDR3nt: TGCAGCGCCTCAGGGGGGGAAGCTTTCTTT
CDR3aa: CSASGGEAFF

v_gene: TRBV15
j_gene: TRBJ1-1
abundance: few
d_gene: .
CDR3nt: TGTGCCACCAGTAGGGGAAGGACTGAAGCTTTCTTT
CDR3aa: CATSRGRTEAFF

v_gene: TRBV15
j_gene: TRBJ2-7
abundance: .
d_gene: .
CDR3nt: TGTGCCACCAGCAGAGATAGAGGTTCCTACGAGCAGTACTTC
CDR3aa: CATSRDRGSYEQYF

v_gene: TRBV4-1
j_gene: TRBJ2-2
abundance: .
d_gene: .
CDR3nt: TGCGCCAGCAGCCTCCACGGGGCGAACACCGGGGAGCTGTTTTTT
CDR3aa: CASSLHGANTGELFF

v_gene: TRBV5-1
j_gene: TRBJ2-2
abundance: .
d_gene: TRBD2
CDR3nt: TGCGCCAGCAGCACCGGGGCGGGGGGCGCAATGTCCGGGGAGCTGTTTTTT
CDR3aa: CASSTGAGGAMSGELFF

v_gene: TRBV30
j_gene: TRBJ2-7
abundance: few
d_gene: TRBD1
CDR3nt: TGTGCCTGGAGTGTCGGACAGGGGGGCTACGAGCAGTACTTC
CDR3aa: CAWSVGQGGYEQYF

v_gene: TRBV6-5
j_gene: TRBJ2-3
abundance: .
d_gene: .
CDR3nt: TGTGCCAGCAGCCCCAGCAGGGTGGGTACGCAGTATTTT
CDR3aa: CASSPSRVGTQYF

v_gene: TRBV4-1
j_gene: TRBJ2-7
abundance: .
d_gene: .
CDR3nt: TGCGCCAGCAGGCCACCGGGCTCCTACGAGCAGTACTTC
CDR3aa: CASRPPGSYEQYF

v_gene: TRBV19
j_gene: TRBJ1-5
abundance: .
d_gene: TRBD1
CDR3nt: TGTGCCAGTAGTACTCAGGGGGCGGGTCAGCCCCAGCATTTT
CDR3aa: CASSTQGAGQPQHF

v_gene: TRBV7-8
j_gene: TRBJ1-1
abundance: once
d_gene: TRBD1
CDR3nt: TGTGCCAGCAGCTTAGGTCGGCAGGGGGATGAAGCTTTCTTT
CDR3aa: CASSLGRQGDEAFF

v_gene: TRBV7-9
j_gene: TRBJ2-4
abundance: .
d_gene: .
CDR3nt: TGTGCCAGCAGCTTAGCAAACAGCCAGACCAAAAACATTCAGTACTTC
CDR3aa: CASSLANSQTKNIQYF

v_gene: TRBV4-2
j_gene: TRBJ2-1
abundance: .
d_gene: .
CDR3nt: TGTGCCAGCAGCCAGGAAAGCGGCGGGGGCCGCCCCTACAATGAGCAGTTCTTC
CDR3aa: CASSQESGGGRPYNEQFF

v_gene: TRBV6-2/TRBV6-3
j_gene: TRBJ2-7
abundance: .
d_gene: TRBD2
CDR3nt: TGTGCCAGCAGTCGGGGGAGGGCCCTCTACGAGCAGTACTTC
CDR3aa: CASSRGRALYEQYF

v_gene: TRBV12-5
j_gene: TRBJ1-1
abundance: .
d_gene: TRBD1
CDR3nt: TGTGCTAGTGGTTTGACCCGGACAGGGGGCAACACTGAAGCTTTCTTT
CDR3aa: CASGLTRTGGNTEAFF

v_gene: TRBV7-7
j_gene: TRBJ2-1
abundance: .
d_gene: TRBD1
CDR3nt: TGTGCTAGCAGCCCGGGACAGGGAGGGGTCAATGAGCAGTTCTTC
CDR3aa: CASSPGQGGVNEQFF

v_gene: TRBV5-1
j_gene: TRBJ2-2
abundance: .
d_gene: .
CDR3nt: TGCGCCAGCAGCTCTGGGGACCCGGGGGAGACCGGGGAGCTGTTTTTT
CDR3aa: CASSSGDPGETGELFF

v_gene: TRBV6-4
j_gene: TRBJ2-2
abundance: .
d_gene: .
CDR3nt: TGTGCCAGCAGTGAAGTTCCAGGGCTGGGCGGGGAGCTGTTTTTT
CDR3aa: CASSEVPGLGGELFF

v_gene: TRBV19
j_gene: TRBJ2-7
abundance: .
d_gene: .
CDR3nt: TGTGCCAGTATTCGGGAGTTCTCCTACGAGCAGTACTTC
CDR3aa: CASIREFSYEQYF

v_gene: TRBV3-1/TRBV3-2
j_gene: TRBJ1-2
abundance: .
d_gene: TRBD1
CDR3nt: TGTGCCAGCAGCCAAGAGTTCAGGGGGGGCTACACCTTC
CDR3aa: CASSQEFRGGYTF

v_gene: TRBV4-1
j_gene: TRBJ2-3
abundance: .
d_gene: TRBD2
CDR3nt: TGCGCCAGCAGCCAAGGTGGGTCTACTGGACTAGTAATGACAGATACGCAGTATTTT
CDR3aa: CASSQGGSTGLVMTDTQYF

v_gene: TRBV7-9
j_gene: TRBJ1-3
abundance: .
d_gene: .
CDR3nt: TGTGCCAGCAGCCACCCCCCCTTGGACAAATTTAAGCGTGGAAACACCATATATTTT
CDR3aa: CASSHPPLDKFKRGNTIYF

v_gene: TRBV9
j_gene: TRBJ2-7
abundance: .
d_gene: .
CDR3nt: TGTGCCAGCAGCGCAGGGCCGGACTACGAGCAGTACTTC
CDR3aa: CASSAGPDYEQYF

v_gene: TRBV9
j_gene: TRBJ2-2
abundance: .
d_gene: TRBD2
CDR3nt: TGTGCCAGCAGCACCCGGGAGGGACGCACCGGGGAGCTGTTTTTT
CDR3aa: CASSTREGRTGELFF

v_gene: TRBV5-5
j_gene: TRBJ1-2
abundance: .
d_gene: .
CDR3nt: TGTGCCAGCAGACATAATACGGGAGGCTATGGCTACACCTTC
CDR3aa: CASRHNTGGYGYTF

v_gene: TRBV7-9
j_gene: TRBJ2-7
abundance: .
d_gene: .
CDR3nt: TGTGCCAGCAGCCTGGGGGGAGTTGCCGAGCAGTACTTC
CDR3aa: CASSLGGVAEQYF

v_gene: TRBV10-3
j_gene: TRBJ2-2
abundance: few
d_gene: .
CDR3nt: TGTGCCATCAGTGAGTCTAGGGAGACCGGGGAGCTGTTTTTT
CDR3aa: CAISESRETGELFF

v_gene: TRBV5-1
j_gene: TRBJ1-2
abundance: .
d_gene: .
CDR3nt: TGCGCCAGCAGCTTGGCCTTTTGGCTGCGGAGATCAATGGGTGGCTACACCTTC
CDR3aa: CASSLAFWLRRSMGGYTF

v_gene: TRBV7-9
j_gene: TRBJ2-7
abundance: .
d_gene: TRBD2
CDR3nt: TGTGCCAGCAGCCCGGCTAGCGGTACTACCTACGAGCAGTACTTC
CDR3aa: CASSPASGTTYEQYF

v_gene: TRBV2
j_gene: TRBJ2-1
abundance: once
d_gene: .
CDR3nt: TGTGCCAGCAGTGGAAGGGGAAATGAGCAGTTCTTC
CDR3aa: CASSGRGNEQFF